Below are 9 T cell receptor beta chains sequenced from a single sample in a study of identical twins. Each CDR3 protein gets one entry after TCRdb re-called the 5' RACE reads with MiXCR. The table shows about 890,000 distinct CDR3 sequences, with about 12% occurring only once. The same data also contributed to another study, on yellow fever vaccine responses in identical twins.

Sequencing was performed on PBMCs. Receptors were obtained from a woman between 18 and 29 years old in good health.

V and J are TRBV27 and TRBJ1-1; TRBD1 matches 8 bases. The ends lost 4 bases at V and 1 base at J; junction bases unmatched: 5. The CDR3 consists of 15 residues. CDR1 and CDR2 (germline): MNHEY, SMNVEV (reference sequence). CDR3 nucleotide sequence: TGTGCCAGCAGTTCGGGACAGGTCAAGAACACTGAAGCTTTCTTT. It specifies CASSSGQVKNTEAFF.

The chain carries TRBV19 and TRBJ1-1, with 9 bases that match TRBD1. V lost 5 bases and J lost 10; bases outside the gene matches: 8. CDR1 and CDR2 from the germline V gene are LNHDA and SQIVND (reference sequence). CDR3 size: 13 residues. The CDR3 region has the DNA TGTGCCAGTAGTGTGGACAGGGGTTTAGGAGCTTTCTTT. It encodes CASSVDRGLGAFF.

This clonotype has just a few counts. The chain carries TRBV5-1 and TRBJ2-5, with a tentative D call TRBD1 (6 bases). The germline V gene has CDR1 SGHRS and CDR2 YFSETQ. This CDR3 contains 16 residues. The V end lost 4 bases, the J end lost 0 bases, and 16 bases lay between the germline ends. CDR3 sequence (DNA): TGCGCCAGCAGCCTCAACATGGGACAAAACCAAGAGACCCAGTACTTC. Translation: CASSLNMGQNQETQYF.

CDR3 amino acids: CASMGLADPSYEQYV. The CDR3 bases are TGTGCCAGCATGGGCCTTGCGGATCCCTCCTACGAGCAGTACGTC. This chain links TRBV28 with TRBJ2-7, with D unresolved. This CDR3 is built from 15 residues. CDR1 MDHEN and CDR2 SYDVKM come from the germline V gene. Trimming took 7 bases from V and 0 from J, leaving 16 bases between them.

This chain links TRBV5-1 with TRBJ2-3, with 8 bases matching TRBD2. Trimming took 5 bases from V and 6 from J; bases not matched to a gene: 8. In germline, CDR1 is SGHRS, CDR2 YFSETQ. The CDR3 covers 14 residues. The CDR3, as DNA: TGCGCCAGCAGTTTGACTAGCGCTTTGGATACGCAGTATTTT. It specifies CASSLTSALDTQYF.

DNA for the CDR3: TGTGCCAGCAGCGTAGGGTTGGCGGGGGCGGAACTAGCCAAAAACATTCAGTACTTC. The encoded protein is CASSVGLAGAELAKNIQYF. The chain carries TRBV9 and TRBJ2-4, with D perhaps matching TRBD2 (7 bases). V dropped 0 bases and J dropped 0 bases, with 19 bases sitting between them. In germline, CDR1 is SGDLS, CDR2 YYNGEE. This CDR3 is 19 amino acids long.

This chain links TRBV14 with TRBJ2-7, with 7 bases identical to TRBD2. The J segment lost 2 bases and the V segment lost 6 bases, leaving 4 bases of the junction unmatched. Germline CDR1 and CDR2: SGHDN and FVKESK. There are 13 residues in the CDR3. The CDR3 DNA follows: TGTGCCAGCAGGGCTAGCGGAACCTACGAGCAGTACTTC. Translation: CASRASGTYEQYF.

The V gene is TRBV20-1, the J gene TRBJ1-6; 11 bases are shared with TRBD1. The CDR3 extends over 16 amino acids. The V gene end was trimmed by 3 bases and the J gene end by 4 bases; junction bases not matched to a gene: 5. The V gene's germline CDR1 is DFQATT and CDR2 SNEGSKA (reference sequence). CDR3 sequence reads: CSASPGQGGYNSPLHF. CDR3 DNA: TGCAGTGCTAGTCCGGGACAGGGGGGTTATAATTCACCCCTCCACTTT.

The rearrangement links TRBV29-1 to TRBJ2-1; 7 bases are shared with TRBD2. From germline, CDR1 is SQVTM and CDR2 ANQGSEA. The CDR3 is made up of 15 amino acids. V dropped 0 bases and J dropped 13; count of bases not matched to a gene: 15. The CDR3 region is CSVEDWGGLVLFQFF. CDR3 sequence (DNA): TGCAGCGTTGAAGATTGGGGCGGACTAGTTCTATTTCAGTTCTTC.